The clone carrying this TCR beta chain has only one observation. Its specificity is not known. Profiling relied on immunoSEQ multiplex PCR, and the TCRdb table lists in-frame clones only, not all of them. This sample has 150,000 or so clones, with about nine tenths found just once. This record comes from a study of lymphopenia after photon versus proton radiotherapy. Study-level results: After the lymphocyte nadir, photon-treated repertoires showed oligoclonal expansion, especially of CD8+ Temra cells. Proton therapy kept repertoires fairly stable, unlike photons, which gained effector/memory cells.

Germline V gene data show CDR1 as SGHKS and CDR2 as YYEKEE (reference sequence). V was trimmed by 4 bases and J by 8 bases, leaving 16 bases between them. CDR3 length equals 14 residues. This sequence joins TRBV5-5 and TRBJ2-4; D is perhaps TRBD1 (6 bases). The TCR originated in a man in his fifties or sixties with gastric cancer. This specimen was peripheral blood, taken from a patient treated with photon-based radiotherapy. CDR3 DNA: TGTGCCAGCAGCAGTCCGGACAGAGGGTACATTCAGTACTTC. Translated: CASSSPDRGYIQYF.